These 7 T cell receptor beta chains were sequenced from one sample in a study of T cell responses to AZD1222 COVID-19 vaccine. Method: immunoSEQ multiplex PCR; TCRdb's copy keeps in-frame clones and lacks some. This sample has around 97,000 clones, with around 91% found just once. The sequencing here drew on peripheral blood, taken on day 0 of AZD1222 vaccination. The source of these receptors is an adult in good health.

This clone appeared a few times. V usage is TRBV19 and J usage is TRBJ1-2, with no clear D. The V end was cut by 3 bases, the J end by 0 bases, with 14 bases between. Per the germline V gene, CDR1 is LNHDA and CDR2 is SQIVND (reference sequence). This CDR3 is 16 amino acids long. The CDR3, as DNA: TGTGCCAGTAGTATTTACAGTTTGGTGTCTAACTATGGCTACACCTTC. Encoded protein: CASSIYSLVSNYGYTF.

V and J are TRBV18 and TRBJ1-1, with D possibly matching TRBD1 (5 bases). Germline values: CDR1 KGHSH, CDR2 LQKENI. V was shortened by 3 bases and J by 1 base, with 9 bases between the two germline ends. CDR3 length: 14 residues. The chain's CDR3 is CASSPTTANTEAFF. CDR3 DNA: TGTGCCAGCTCACCTACGACAGCGAACACTGAAGCTTTCTTT.

This clone was observed once. The chain couples TRBV27 to TRBJ1-4; D is undetermined. The germline gives CDR1 MNHEY, CDR2 SMNVEV (reference sequence). The CDR3 has 10 residues. V lost 7 bases to trimming and J lost 7 bases, with 4 bases between them. The chain's CDR3 is CASISEKLFF. The CDR3 DNA sequence: TGTGCCAGCATTAGTGAAAAACTGTTTTTT.

This chain's CDR3 is CASKEAGSSYNSPLHF. The CDR3 region has the DNA TGTGCCAGCAAAGAGGCAGGGAGCTCCTATAATTCACCCCTCCACTTT. The rearrangement uses TRBV21-1 and TRBJ1-6. TRBV21-1 is an annotated pseudogene. CDR3 length: 16 amino acids.

This chain connects TRBV5-5 to TRBJ1-3; TRBD1 aligns across 7 bases. The CDR3 is made up of 16 amino acids. Per the germline V gene, CDR1 is SGHKS and CDR2 is YYEKEE (reference sequence). Germline trimming cut 0 bases from V and 0 bases from J; bases unmatched to any gene: 3. The CDR3 nucleotides are TGTGCCAGCAGCTTGGTAAGGGACAGCTCTGGAAACACCATATATTTT. This translates into CASSLVRDSSGNTIYF. The entire variable domain, with the rest obtained from reference TRBV5-5 and TRBJ1-3, is as follows: DAGVTQSPTHLIKTRGQQVTLRCSPISGHKSVSWYQQVLGQGPQFIFQYYEKEERGRGNFPDRFSARQFPNYSSELNVNALLLGDSALYLCASSLVRDSSGNTIYFGEGSWLTVV.

The chain combines TRBV6-2 or TRBV6-3 with TRBJ2-1, with TRBD2 matching 10 bases. The CDR3 consists of 18 residues. Per the germline V gene, CDR1 is MNHEY and CDR2 is SVGEGT. The V gene end was trimmed by 0 bases and the J gene end by 0 bases; junction bases not matched to a gene: 5. In DNA form, the CDR3 reads TGTGCCAGCAGTTACTCGTCTAGCGGGGGAAGCTCCTACAATGAGCAGTTCTTC. This gives the protein CASSYSSSGGSSYNEQFF.

J is TRBJ2-7 and V is TRBV4-3; 10 nucleotides line up with TRBD1. Germline trimming cut 4 bases from V and 3 bases from J; bases unmatched to any gene: 6. CDR3 length: 15 amino acids. The germline gives CDR1 LGHNA, CDR2 YSLEER. For the CDR3, the DNA is TGCGCCAGCAGCCTAGGGACAGGGGACATCTACGAGCAGTACTTC. Its translation: CASSLGTGDIYEQYF.